The following is a T cell receptor beta chain sequence with its context. Trimming shortened V by 3 bases and J by 7 bases, and 5 bases separated the two germline ends. Germline loops: CDR1 SGHRS, CDR2 YFSETQ. There are 12 residues in the CDR3. Here immunoSEQ multiplex PCR was the method, and the copy in TCRdb shows in-frame clones only, minus some. The sample contains more than 80,000 clones, roughly 88% of which appear only once. The data were taken from a study of blood T cell repertoires in COVID-19. On the study more broadly: The study drew acute and convalescent COVID-19 samples from the United States, Italy and Spain. T cells, B-cell-depleted T cells, or PBMCs supplied cDNA or gDNA.

This chain joins TRBV5-1 and TRBJ1-6; D may be TRBD1 (5 bases). Specimen: peripheral blood. The sequence came from a man younger than 30 with COVID-19, enrolled during active disease. The CDR3 protein is CASSSGNSPLHF. CDR3 in DNA: TGCGCCAGCAGCTCAGGGAATTCACCCCTCCACTTT. Together with reference TRBV5-1 and TRBJ1-6, the CDR3 gives the full variable domain: KAGVTQTPRYLIKTRGQQVTLSCSPISGHRSVSWYQQTPGQGLQFLFEYFSETQRNKGNFPGRFSGRQFSNSRSEMNVSTLELGDSALYLCASSSGNSPLHFGNGTRLTVT.